These 27 T cell receptor beta chains were all obtained from the same sample, sequenced in a study of cytomegalovirus exposure and HLA in healthy donors (TCRdb year 2017). The method was the immunoSEQ multiplex PCR assay. TCRdb provides this immuneACCESS table in a form limited to in-frame rearrangements. Some clones are lacking; in checked studies, under half of them reflect an unresolved V gene, and why the rest are absent is not known. The sample table contains 330,000 or so clones; only one count was recorded for more than 80% of them. 0.84% of the sample comes from the top ten. The source material was PBMCs. These receptors all come from a woman between 18 and 30 years old in good health and CMV-seronegative.

The rearrangement uses TRBV28 and TRBJ1-1; no definite D call. CDR1 MDHEN and CDR2 SYDVKM come from the germline V gene. Trimming shortened V by 10 bases and J by 4 bases, and 16 bases separated the two germline ends. The CDR3 runs to 13 residues. The CDR3 DNA reads as TGTGCCACTCGAGACTCCATCGGCACTGAAGCTTTCTTT. Its translation is CATRDSIGTEAFF.

The chain recombines TRBV5-6 with TRBJ2-7; TRBD2 aligns across 8 bases. Germline values: CDR1 SGHDT, CDR2 YYEEEE. The CDR3 is made up of 14 amino acids. J lost 2 bases, V lost 4 bases, and 5 bases had no gene match. The DNA for the CDR3 is TGTGCCAGCAGCCCAGGACTAGCCCCCTACGAGCAGTACTTC. Translated, it gives CASSPGLAPYEQYF.

The rearrangement joins TRBV4-3 to TRBJ2-2; D call uncertain. The CDR3 loop spans 14 amino acids. CDR1 and CDR2 (germline): LGHNA, YSLEER. V was shortened by 0 bases and J by 7 bases, with 9 bases between the two germline ends. The CDR3 nucleotides read TGCGCCAGCAGCCAAGATCTAGTCGGCGGGGAGCTGTTTTTT. Encoded protein: CASSQDLVGGELFF.

V is TRBV5-1 and J is TRBJ2-7; TRBD1 agrees at 10 bases. Germline lookup yields CDR1 SGHRS and CDR2 YFSETQ. This CDR3 has 15 amino acids. V dropped 0 bases and J dropped 5; count of bases not matched to a gene: 5. The CDR3 region is CASSLAGTGENEQYF. The DNA for the CDR3 is TGCGCCAGCAGCTTGGCCGGGACAGGGGAAAACGAGCAGTACTTC.

The chain carries TRBV7-2 and TRBJ1-5; D remains unclear. Trimming took off 1 base at V and 5 bases at J, with 12 bases between the two ends. CDR3 length: 15 amino acids. Germline V lookup: CDR1 SGHTA, CDR2 FQGNSA. CDR3 DNA: TGTGCCAGCAGCTTAGTAGTCTCCGGTGATCAGCCCCAGCATTTT. Amino acid sequence: CASSLVVSGDQPQHF. The whole variable domain, remainder taken from reference TRBV7-2 and TRBJ1-5, is GAGVSQSPSNKVTEKGKDVELRCDPISGHTALYWYRQSLGQGLEFLIYFQGNSAPDKSGLPSDRFSAERTGGSVSTLTIQRTQQEDSAVYLCASSLVVSGDQPQHFGDGTRLSIL.

The gene calls are TRBV10-3 and TRBJ1-2; 9 bases are shared with TRBD1. V lost 4 bases to trimming and J lost 1 base; unmatched junction nucleotides: 7. The CDR3 contains 16 residues. Germline assignment: CDR1 ENHRY and CDR2 SYGVKD. In nucleotides, the CDR3 is TGTGCCATCAGTGGCCCCGGGACAGGGAATAACTATGGCTACACCTTC. The encoded protein is CAISGPGTGNNYGYTF.

The gene calls are TRBV18 and TRBJ1-1; D gene uncertain. Germline lookup yields CDR1 KGHSH and CDR2 LQKENI. The V end was cut by 3 bases, the J end by 5 bases, with 13 bases between. This CDR3 is 14 amino acids long. In DNA, the CDR3 is TGTGCCAGCTCACCGGACGGTGGCGGGACTGAAGCTTTCTTT. It codes for CASSPDGGGTEAFF.

This sequence joins TRBV7-2 and TRBJ2-5, with 7 nucleotides matching TRBD1. J was trimmed by 5 bases and V by 3 bases; bases with no gene match: 12. Looked up from germline, CDR1 is SGHTA and CDR2 is FQGNSA. The CDR3 covers 16 residues. CDR3: CASSFGTQGLTETQYF. CDR3 bases: TGTGCCAGCAGCTTCGGGACACAGGGGTTGACCGAGACCCAGTACTTC.

CDR3: CASSLQGQDGYTF. The DNA for the CDR3 is TGTGCCAGTAGTCTACAGGGTCAAGATGGCTACACCTTC. This chain connects TRBV19 to TRBJ1-2, with D possibly matching TRBD1 (6 bases). Germline CDR1 reads LNHDA; CDR2 reads SQIVND (reference sequence). The CDR3 is 13 residues long. V lost 5 bases, J lost 6 bases, and 13 bases lay in between.

The V call is TRBV12-5, the J call TRBJ2-1, with D unclear. There are 13 residues in the CDR3. With 0 bases removed from V and 9 bases from J, the gap between germline ends came to 9 bases. The germline V gene has CDR1 LGHNT and CDR2 FRNRAP. The CDR3 here is CASGLVNFGEQFF. CDR3 in DNA: TGTGCTAGTGGTTTGGTAAACTTCGGTGAGCAGTTCTTC.

This sequence joins TRBV4-2 and TRBJ2-1; 8 nucleotides line up with TRBD2. The CDR3 contains 16 residues. V shed 2 bases, J shed 12 bases, and the junction held 15 bases outside the gene matches. Germline V gene sequence: CDR1 LGHNA, CDR2 YNFKEQ. The CDR3 DNA follows: TGTGCCAGCAGCCAACACACTAGCGGAGAAAATCAAGGGCAGTTCTTC. It is translated as CASSQHTSGENQGQFF.

The rearrangement joins TRBV7-2 to TRBJ2-7; 9 bases line up with TRBD2. CDR1 is SGHTA and CDR2 is FQGNSA in the germline V gene. Germline trimming cut 3 bases from V and 3 bases from J; bases unmatched to any gene: 6. The CDR3 has 15 amino acids. This CDR3 reads CASSFYQTSGYEQYF. CDR3 bases: TGTGCCAGCAGCTTCTATCAGACTAGCGGCTACGAGCAGTACTTC.

J is TRBJ2-7 and V is TRBV7-9; D might be TRBD1 (7 bases). Germline loops: CDR1 SEHNR, CDR2 FQNEAQ (reference sequence). V shed 3 bases and J shed 6 bases, with 12 bases lying between them. The CDR3 runs to 13 residues. The CDR3 DNA sequence: TGTGCCAGCAGCTTGCAGGGGGGAGGCGAGCAGTACTTC. Residues: CASSLQGGGEQYF.

This chain joins TRBV19 and TRBJ2-7; 14 positions match TRBD2. The V segment lost 5 bases and the J segment 1 base; nucleotides outside the gene matches: 13. The CDR3 contains 19 residues. The V gene's germline CDR1 is LNHDA and CDR2 SQIVND (reference sequence). The CDR3: CASSFRPGTSGSLSYEQYF. DNA of the CDR3: TGTGCCAGTAGTTTCCGCCCCGGGACTAGCGGGAGTTTATCCTACGAGCAGTACTTC.

The chain couples TRBV28 to TRBJ2-1, with 11 bases fitting TRBD2. The CDR3 has 14 residues. V lost 6 bases to trimming and J lost 2 bases; unmatched junction nucleotides: 0. CDR1 and CDR2 from the germline V gene are MDHEN and SYDVKM. CDR3 bases: TGTGCCAGCAGACTAGCGGGAGCCTACAATGAGCAGTTCTTC. Its protein is CASRLAGAYNEQFF.

The chain employs TRBV5-1 and TRBJ2-2; TRBD2 aligns across 8 bases. CDR3 size: 19 residues. Germline loops: CDR1 SGHRS, CDR2 YFSETQ. Germline trimming cut 4 bases from V and 7 bases from J; bases unmatched to any gene: 21. The CDR3 protein is CASSLVAGFSGTPHGELFF. Written as DNA, the CDR3 is TGCGCCAGCAGCCTGGTGGCTGGGTTTAGCGGGACCCCCCACGGGGAGCTGTTTTTT.

The V gene is TRBV7-2, the J gene TRBJ2-7; tentatively, D is TRBD2 (5 bases). CDR1 is SGHTA, CDR2 FQGNSA, per germline. The CDR3 length is 13 residues. V lost 5 bases and J lost 2, with 10 bases in between. CDR3 amino acids: CASSISGTYEQYF. CDR3 nucleotides: TGTGCCAGCAGCATATCCGGGACCTACGAGCAGTACTTC.

The CDR3 region has the DNA TGTGCCAGCAGCTCGACCGGGGGGAGCTCCTACAATGAGCAGTTCTTC. It translates to CASSSTGGSSYNEQFF. The chain combines TRBV5-4 with TRBJ2-1, with 7 bases identical to TRBD2. This CDR3 has 16 residues. Unmatched junction bases numbered 6, after V lost 3 bases and J lost 0 bases. CDR1 and CDR2 from the germline V gene are SGHNT and YYREEE (reference sequence).

The chain has TRBV4-3 and TRBJ2-1, with 10 positions matching TRBD2. The V segment lost 0 bases and the J segment 7 bases; nucleotides outside the gene matches: 12. This CDR3 region has 18 residues. Germline V gives CDR1 LGHNA, CDR2 YSLEER. CDR3 sequence: CASSQETPEREGPNEQFF. CDR3 DNA: TGCGCCAGCAGCCAAGAGACTCCCGAGCGGGAGGGCCCGAATGAGCAGTTCTTC.

In its sample, this clone was seen once. This chain's CDR3 is CASSAGLASSYEQYF. CDR3 sequence (DNA): TGTGCCAGCAGCGCCGGACTAGCGAGCTCCTACGAGCAGTACTTC. The chain links TRBV7-3 to TRBJ2-7; 9 positions match TRBD2. The CDR3 loop spans 15 amino acids. Germline CDR1 is SGHTA and CDR2 is FQGTGA. V was pared by 5 bases and J by 0 bases, with 5 bases of the junction left unmatched.

This clone turned up a few times. The chain carries TRBV2 and TRBJ1-2, with D unclear. From germline, CDR1 is SNHLY and CDR2 FYNNEI. Trimming pared 2 bases from V and 8 bases from J, leaving 6 bases between. There are 11 residues in the CDR3. The CDR3 sequence: CASSEREGYTF. DNA of the CDR3: TGTGCCAGCAGTGAACGGGAAGGCTACACCTTC.

CDR3 DNA: TGTGCCAGCAGCCAAGAAACAGGACAGAACACCGGGGAGCTGTTTTTT. The encoded protein is CASSQETGQNTGELFF. The chain is built from TRBV4-2 and TRBJ2-2, with D tentatively TRBD1 (5 bases). From germline, CDR1 is LGHNA and CDR2 YNFKEQ. The germline V and J ends were trimmed by 0 bases and 1 base, with 9 bases remaining between them. CDR3 length: 16 amino acids.

V is TRBV6-6 and J is TRBJ1-2, with D uncertain. Germline assignment: CDR1 MNHNY and CDR2 SVGAGI (reference sequence). V lost 2 bases, J lost 6 bases, and 10 bases lay in between. This CDR3 comprises 13 residues. CDR3 protein: CASSYEGIHGYTF. The DNA of the CDR3 is TGTGCCAGCAGTTACGAGGGTATACATGGCTACACCTTC.

The V call is TRBV13, the J call TRBJ2-7; 13 bases line up with TRBD2. CDR3 size: 15 residues. Germline CDR1 reads PRHDT; CDR2 reads FYEKMQ (reference sequence). J lost 9 bases, V lost 5 bases, and 10 bases had no gene match. The CDR3 protein is CASSLRLAGGDAQYF. CDR3 nucleotide sequence: TGTGCCAGCAGCCTCCGACTAGCGGGAGGTGATGCGCAGTACTTC.

J is TRBJ1-2 and V is TRBV6-1, with 10 nucleotides matching TRBD1. The ends lost 4 bases at V and 6 bases at J; junction bases unmatched: 5. CDR3 length: 14 residues. Germline CDR1 reads MNHNS; CDR2 reads SASEGT. The CDR3, as DNA: TGTGCCAGCAGTGCCACCGGGACAGGGGATGGCTACACCTTC. It is translated as CASSATGTGDGYTF.

V gene TRBV7-2 combines with J gene TRBJ1-2; 7 bases map to TRBD1. The V segment lost 5 bases and the J segment 8 bases; nucleotides outside the gene matches: 8. The CDR3 is made up of 13 amino acids. Per the germline V gene, CDR1 is SGHTA and CDR2 is FQGNSA. The CDR3 DNA sequence: TGTGCCAGCAGCCCAGCCCACAGGGGAGGCTACACCTTC. It translates to CASSPAHRGGYTF.

This chain connects TRBV7-8 to TRBJ1-1; D not resolved. V was trimmed by 3 bases and J by 2 bases, leaving 13 bases between them. The germline gives CDR1 SGHVS, CDR2 FQNEAQ. The CDR3 spans 15 residues. The CDR3 sequence is CASSFTEILNTEAFF. As DNA, the CDR3 is TGTGCCAGCAGCTTTACCGAAATACTCAACACTGAAGCTTTCTTT.